This T cell receptor (beta chain) was recorded in a study of somatic mutations in cytotoxic T cells in rheumatoid arthritis. Study-level background: Selected populations of V beta antibody-stained T cells underwent flow sorting at nearly 100% purity; these encompassed V beta1+ cells subjected to TCRB sequencing.

Authors' methods: Patient CD8+ clones above 1% seldom matched published virus-specific TCRB sequences. TCRdb's copy holds only in-frame clones and misses some; the assay was immunoSEQ multiplex PCR. V and J calls and clone size are as listed in that table; D and trimming were resolved from the DNA. The sample has several thousand clones; about 80% are singletons. Looked up from germline, CDR1 is SGHTA and CDR2 is FQGTGA. The CDR3 loop spans 15 amino acids. The V end was cut by 2 bases, the J end by 1 base, with 12 bases between. The chain links TRBV7-3 to TRBJ2-7; no reliable D call. The sequence was obtained from an adult with rheumatoid arthritis. The material sequenced was CD8+ T cells sorted from blood. In DNA form, the CDR3 reads TGTGCCAGCAGCTTAGGTCTAGGGTCATCCTACGAGCAGTACTTC. The encoded protein is CASSLGLGSSYEQYF.